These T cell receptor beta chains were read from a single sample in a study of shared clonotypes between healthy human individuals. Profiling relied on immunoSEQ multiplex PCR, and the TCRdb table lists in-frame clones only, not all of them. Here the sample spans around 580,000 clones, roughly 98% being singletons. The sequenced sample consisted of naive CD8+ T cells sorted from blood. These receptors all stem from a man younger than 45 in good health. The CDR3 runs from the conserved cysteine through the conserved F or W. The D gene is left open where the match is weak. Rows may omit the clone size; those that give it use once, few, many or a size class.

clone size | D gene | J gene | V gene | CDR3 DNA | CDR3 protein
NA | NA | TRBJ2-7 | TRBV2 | TGTGCCAGCAGTGGAGACCAGACCCTAGGAAGGGCGTACGAGCAGTACTTC | CASSGDQTLGRAYEQYF
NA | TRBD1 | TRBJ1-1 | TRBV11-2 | TGTGCCAGCAGCTTAGTCGGGACAGGGGCGAACACTGAAGCTTTCTTT | CASSLVGTGANTEAFF
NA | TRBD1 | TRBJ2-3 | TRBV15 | TGTGCCACCGGGACAGGACGACCAGATACGCAGTATTTT | CATGTGRPDTQYF
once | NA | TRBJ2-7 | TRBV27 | TGTGCCAGCAGCCAACATGGCGGCGAGCAGTACTTC | CASSQHGGEQYF
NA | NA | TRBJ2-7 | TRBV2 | TGTGCCAGCAGGCACCGAACGGGCGGACAGAACTACGAGCAGTACTTC | CASRHRTGGQNYEQYF
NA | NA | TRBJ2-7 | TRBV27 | TGTGCCAGCAGTTGGGGTGGGAGCGGGTACGAGCAGTACTTC | CASSWGGSGYEQYF
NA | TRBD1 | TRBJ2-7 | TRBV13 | TGTGCCAGCAGCTCCGGGACAGGGGGCTACGAGCAGTACTTC | CASSSGTGGYEQYF
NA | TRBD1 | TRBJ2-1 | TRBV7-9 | TGTGCCAGCAGCCCAAAGGGGGGGACAGGGAGGGGCTCCTACAATGAGCAGTTCTTC | CASSPKGGTGRGSYNEQFF
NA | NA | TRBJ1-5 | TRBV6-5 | TGTGCCAGCGGTAATCAGCCCCAGCATTTT | CASGNQPQHF
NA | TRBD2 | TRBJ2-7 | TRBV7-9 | TGTGCCAGCGCTAGCCCAAGGGGACTAGCGGGAGCCAACGAGCAGTACTTC | CASASPRGLAGANEQYF
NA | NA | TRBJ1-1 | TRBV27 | TGTGCCAGCAGTTTTGGGGCAGGGGATAACACTGAAGCTTTCTTT | CASSFGAGDNTEAFF
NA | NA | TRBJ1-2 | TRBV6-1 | TGTGCCAGCAGTCCTTGGGATGGCTACACCTTC | CASSPWDGYTF
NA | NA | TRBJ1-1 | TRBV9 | TGTGCCAGCACCCCGAAGACAGGTTCCATTGGGGACACTGAAGCTTTCTTT | CASTPKTGSIGDTEAFF
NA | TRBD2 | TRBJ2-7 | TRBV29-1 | TGCAGCGTCGACGGGCTAGCGGGAGCCGGGCAGTACTTC | CSVDGLAGAGQYF
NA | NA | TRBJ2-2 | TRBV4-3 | TGCGCCAGCAGCCAAGATTCGGGGAACACCGGGGAGCTGTTTTTT | CASSQDSGNTGELFF
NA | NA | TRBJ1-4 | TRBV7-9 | TGTGCCAGCAGAACAATTGGCCCGAATAATGAAAAACTGTTTTTT | CASRTIGPNNEKLFF
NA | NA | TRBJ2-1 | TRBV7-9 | TGTGCCAGCAGCTTAGAAGTTATAACCTACAATGAGCAGTTCTTC | CASSLEVITYNEQFF
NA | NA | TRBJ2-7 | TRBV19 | TGTGCCAGTAGTATGACTCGGGACGTATCCTCCTACGAGCAGTACTTC | CASSMTRDVSSYEQYF
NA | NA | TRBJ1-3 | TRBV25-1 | TGTGCCAGCAGTGGGCCGGGGGCCTCTGGAAACACCATATATTTT | CASSGPGASGNTIYF
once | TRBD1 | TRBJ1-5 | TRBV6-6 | TGTGCCAGCAAAGACAGGGACTATAGCAATCAGCCCCAGCATTTT | CASKDRDYSNQPQHF
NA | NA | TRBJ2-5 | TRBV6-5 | TGTGCCAGCAGTTACTTTAGGACAAACCAAGAGACCCAGTACTTC | CASSYFRTNQETQYF
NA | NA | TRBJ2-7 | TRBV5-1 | TGCGCCAGCAGCCTCTCGACCGATACCTACGAGCAGTACTTC | CASSLSTDTYEQYF
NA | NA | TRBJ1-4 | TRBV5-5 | TGTGCCAGCAGCGGAAAAGTGTGGGGCAATGAAAAACTGTTTTTT | CASSGKVWGNEKLFF
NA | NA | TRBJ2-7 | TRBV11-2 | TGTGCCAGCAGCTTAGACGGGAACGAGCAGTACTTC | CASSLDGNEQYF
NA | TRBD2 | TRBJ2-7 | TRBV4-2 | TGTGCCTCAAGAGGCGGGAGCTCCTACGAGCAGTACTTC | CASRGGSSYEQYF
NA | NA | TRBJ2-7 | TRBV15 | TGTGCCACCAGCAGAGATCAGGGGTCAGAGCAGTACTTC | CATSRDQGSEQYF
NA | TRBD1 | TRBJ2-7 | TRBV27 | TGTGCCAGTTCGGGACAGGGGTCCGAGCAGTACTTC | CASSGQGSEQYF
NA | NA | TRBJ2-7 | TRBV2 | TGTGCCAGCAGTGATAATATCTCCTACGAGCAGTACTTC | CASSDNISYEQYF
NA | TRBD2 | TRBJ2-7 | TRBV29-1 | TGCAGCGTCCTCGGGACTACCTACGAGCAGTACTTC | CSVLGTTYEQYF
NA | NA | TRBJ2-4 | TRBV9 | TGTGCCAGCAGCGTAGACGGGGGTTCGGACATTCAGTACTTC | CASSVDGGSDIQYF
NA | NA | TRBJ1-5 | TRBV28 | TGTGCCAGCAGTCTTCAGAGCCTAAATCAGCCCCAGCATTTT | CASSLQSLNQPQHF
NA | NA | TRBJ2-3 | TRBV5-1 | TGCGCCAGCAGCTTAACCCCGAGTCCAACAGATACGCAGTATTTT | CASSLTPSPTDTQYF
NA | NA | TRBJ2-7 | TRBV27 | TGTGCCAGCAGCCTTTCAGGGTACTCCTACGAGCAGTACTTC | CASSLSGYSYEQYF
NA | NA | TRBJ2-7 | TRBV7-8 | TGTGCCAGCAGCAGCCGACAATCCGTCTACGAGCAGTACTTC | CASSSRQSVYEQYF
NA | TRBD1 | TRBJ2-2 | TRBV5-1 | TGCGCCAGCAGCTCCCGACAGGGGGGTGGGACCGGGGAGCTGTTTTTT | CASSSRQGGGTGELFF
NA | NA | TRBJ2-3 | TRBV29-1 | TGCAGCGGGGTCGGGTGGGGCACAGATACGCAGTATTTT | CSGVGWGTDTQYF
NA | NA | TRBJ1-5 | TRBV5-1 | TGCGCCAGCAGCCCCTGGGGGGCGGCGGGGGGTCAGCCCCAGCATTTT | CASSPWGAAGGQPQHF
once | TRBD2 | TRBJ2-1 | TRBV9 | TGTGCCAGCACCCCCGGGGGGGGCCTCTCCAAACCCGATGAGCAGTTCTTC | CASTPGGGLSKPDEQFF
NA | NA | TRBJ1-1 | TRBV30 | TGTGCCTGGAGTAAGGGGCAGGGCACCACTGAAGCTTTCTTT | CAWSKGQGTTEAFF
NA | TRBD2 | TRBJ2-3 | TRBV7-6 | TGTGCCAGCAGCTCGGCGGGAGGTACTAGCACAGATACGCAGTATTTT | CASSSAGGTSTDTQYF
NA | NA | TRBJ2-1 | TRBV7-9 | TGTGCCAGCAGCCTTGTGACTGACTCCTACAATGAGCAGTTCTTC | CASSLVTDSYNEQFF
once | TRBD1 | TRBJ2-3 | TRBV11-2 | TGTGCCAGCAGCCTGGGACAGGGTTGGGCAGATACGCAGTATTTT | CASSLGQGWADTQYF
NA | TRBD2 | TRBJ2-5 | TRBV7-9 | TGTGCCAGCAGCTTAGCGGGAGCGGGAGCGGGTCAAGAGACCCAGTACTTC | CASSLAGAGAGQETQYF
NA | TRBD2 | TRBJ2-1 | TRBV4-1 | TGCGCCAGCAGCCTCAGACTAGCGGGGTGGGGGCAGTTCTTC | CASSLRLAGWGQFF
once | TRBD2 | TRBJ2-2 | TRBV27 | TGTGCCAGCAGCCCATCGGGGCTAGCGGGACAAGAGGCGGCCGGGGAGCTGTTTTTT | CASSPSGLAGQEAAGELFF
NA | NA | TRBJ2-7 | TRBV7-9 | TGTGCCAGCAGCCCAGTCCCCCTCGCGAATAAATACGAGCAGTACTTC | CASSPVPLANKYEQYF
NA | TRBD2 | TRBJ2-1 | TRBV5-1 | TGCGCCAGCAGCTTGGCCCAAGCGGGAGAAGCCTACAATGAGCAGTTCTTC | CASSLAQAGEAYNEQFF
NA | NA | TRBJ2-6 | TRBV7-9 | TGTGCCAGCGTTAGAGGGTCCGAAGCCTCTGGGGCCAACGTCCTGACTTTC | CASVRGSEASGANVLTF
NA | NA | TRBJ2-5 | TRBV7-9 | TGTGCCAGCAGCCCCCGGGAGACCCAGTACTTC | CASSPRETQYF
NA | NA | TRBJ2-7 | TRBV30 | TGTGCCCAGCGGGCAGGGGGTTCCTACGAGCAGTACTTC | CAQRAGGSYEQYF